This TCR beta chain was captured in a study of OX40 agonist ivuxolimab in advanced cancers. Across the whole study: Ivuxolimab is a fully human IgG2 antibody that activates OX40 (CD134). Study results and limitations: Antigen specificity was not determined for the expanded peripheral T cells. At doses 0.1 to 3.0 mg/kg, CD4+ and CD8+ clones expanded.

The CDR3 length is 15 residues. Between the trimmed V and J ends, which lost 2 bases and 10 bases, there was a span of 18 bases. Germline loops: CDR1 SGHTA, CDR2 FQGNSA. The table came from immunoSEQ multiplex PCR; TCRdb's copy has only in-frame clones and leaves some out. The table lists 70,000 to 75,000 clones, about 85% of them singletons. As to this clone: The antigen is undetermined.

The material was CD4+ or CD8+ T cells sorted from blood, obtained in a trial of the OX40 agonist ivuxolimab. The origin of this receptor is an adult with an advanced solid tumor such as melanoma, head and neck, liver or kidney cancer. The chain employs TRBV7-2 and TRBJ2-1; D remains ambiguous. CDR3 in DNA: TGTGCCAGCAGCTTAAACCCCCCCCAAAAGAGCGAGCAGTTCTTC. It codes for CASSLNPPQKSEQFF. Complete variable domain (other parts from reference TRBV7-2 and TRBJ2-1): GAGVSQSPSNKVTEKGKDVELRCDPISGHTALYWYRQSLGQGLEFLIYFQGNSAPDKSGLPSDRFSAERTGGSVSTLTIQRTQQEDSAVYLCASSLNPPQKSEQFFGPGTRLTVL.